This T cell receptor (beta chain) was sequenced during a study of T-cell reconstitution after alpha-beta-depleted transplantation in children. Overall study results and limits: A year post-transplant, T-cell counts and diversity derived mostly from newly produced T cells. Several hundred rapidly expanded clones from non-depleted graft cells reportedly supplied alpha-beta T cells about two months post-transplant. From surviving recipient T cells and thymic progenitors came the high day-60 TCRbeta diversity observed in some patients.

Concerning this clonotype itself: Its antigen remains unidentified.

CDR3 length: 12 amino acids. Unique molecular identifiers were incorporated when the TCRbeta library was constructed. Each CDR3 protein is one row after TCRdb ran MiXCR on the PCR reads. This table has 250,000 to 400,000 distinct CDR3 sequences, over 20% appearing once. This clonotype originated in a male patient between 10 and 17 years old who had a stem cell transplant for acute lymphoblastic leukemia, so the T cells may come from the graft donor. The chain is built from TRBV21-1 and TRBJ2-1. TRBV21-1 constitutes a pseudogene. Sample: PBMCs, mostly from graft donor cells, taken 180 days after TCRalphabeta/CD19-depleted stem cell transplant. CDR3 amino acids: CASSNKVLKQFF. The CDR3 DNA follows: TGTGCCAGCAGCAATAAAGTCTTGAAGCAGTTCTTC.